The T cell receptor (beta chain) described here comes from a study of blood T cells in healthy people across ages. V was shortened by 3 bases and J by 6 bases, with 15 bases between the two germline ends. This CDR3 is built from 15 residues. Primers used in a second PCR of roughly 7 to 12 cycles were a sample-barcoded 5' primer and a J-beta primer mix. In TCRdb, the 5' RACE reads were re-called with MiXCR into one record per CDR3 protein. The profile shows roughly 1,700,000 distinct CDR3 sequences, about 28% of them singletons. The V gene is TRBV12-3 or TRBV12-4, the J gene TRBJ2-1, with D hard to call. The clonotype was recovered from a woman aged 25-40 years in good health. The source material was blood. CDR3 DNA: TGTGCCAGCAGTTTGCCGGGCTGGTCCCCCAATGAGCAGTTCTTC. Its translation: CASSLPGWSPNEQFF.